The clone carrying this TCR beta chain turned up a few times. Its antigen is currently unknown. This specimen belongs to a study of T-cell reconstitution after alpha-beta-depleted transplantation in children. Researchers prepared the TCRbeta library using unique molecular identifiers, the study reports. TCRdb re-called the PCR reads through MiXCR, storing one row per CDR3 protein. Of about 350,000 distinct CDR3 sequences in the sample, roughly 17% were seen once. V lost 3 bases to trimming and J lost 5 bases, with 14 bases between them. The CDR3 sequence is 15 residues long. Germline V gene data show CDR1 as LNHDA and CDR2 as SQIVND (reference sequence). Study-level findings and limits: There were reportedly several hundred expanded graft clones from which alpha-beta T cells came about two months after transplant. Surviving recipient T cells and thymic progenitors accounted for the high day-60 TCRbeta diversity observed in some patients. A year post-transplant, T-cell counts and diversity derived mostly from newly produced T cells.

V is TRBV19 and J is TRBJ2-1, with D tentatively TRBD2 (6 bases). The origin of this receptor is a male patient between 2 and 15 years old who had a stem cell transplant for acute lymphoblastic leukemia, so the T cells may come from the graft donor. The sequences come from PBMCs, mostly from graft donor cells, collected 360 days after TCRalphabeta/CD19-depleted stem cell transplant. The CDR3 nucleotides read TGTGCCAGTAGTATTGGGCTAGCGCAAAACAATGAGCAGTTCTTC. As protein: CASSIGLAQNNEQFF. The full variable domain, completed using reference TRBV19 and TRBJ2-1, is DGGITQSPKYLFRKEGQNVTLSCEQNLNHDAMYWYRQDPGQGLRLIYYSQIVNDFQKGDIAEGYSVSREKKESFPLTVTSAQKNPTAFYLCASSIGLAQNNEQFFGPGTRLTVL.